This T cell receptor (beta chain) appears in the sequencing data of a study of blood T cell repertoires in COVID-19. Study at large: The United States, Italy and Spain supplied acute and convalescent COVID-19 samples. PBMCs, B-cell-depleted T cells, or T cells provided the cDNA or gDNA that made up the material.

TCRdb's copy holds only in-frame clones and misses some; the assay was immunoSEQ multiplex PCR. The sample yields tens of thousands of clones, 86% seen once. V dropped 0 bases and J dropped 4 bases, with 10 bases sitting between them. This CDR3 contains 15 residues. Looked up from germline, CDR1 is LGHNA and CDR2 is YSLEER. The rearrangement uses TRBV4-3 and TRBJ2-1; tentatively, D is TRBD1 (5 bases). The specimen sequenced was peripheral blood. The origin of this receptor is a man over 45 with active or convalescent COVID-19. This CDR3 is CASSQDRGRYNEQFF. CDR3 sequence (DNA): TGCGCCAGCAGCCAAGATAGGGGCAGATACAATGAGCAGTTCTTC.